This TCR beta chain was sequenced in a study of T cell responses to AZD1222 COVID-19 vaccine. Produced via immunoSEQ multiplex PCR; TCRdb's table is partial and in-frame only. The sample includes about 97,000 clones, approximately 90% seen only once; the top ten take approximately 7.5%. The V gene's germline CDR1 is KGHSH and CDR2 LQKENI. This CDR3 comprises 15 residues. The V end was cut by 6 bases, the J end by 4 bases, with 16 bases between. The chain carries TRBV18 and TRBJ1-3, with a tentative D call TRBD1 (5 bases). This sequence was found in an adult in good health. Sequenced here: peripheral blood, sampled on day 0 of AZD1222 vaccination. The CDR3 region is CASSPGGGHGNTIYF. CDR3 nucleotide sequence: TGTGCCAGCTCTCCCGGGGGTGGACACGGAAACACCATATATTTT.